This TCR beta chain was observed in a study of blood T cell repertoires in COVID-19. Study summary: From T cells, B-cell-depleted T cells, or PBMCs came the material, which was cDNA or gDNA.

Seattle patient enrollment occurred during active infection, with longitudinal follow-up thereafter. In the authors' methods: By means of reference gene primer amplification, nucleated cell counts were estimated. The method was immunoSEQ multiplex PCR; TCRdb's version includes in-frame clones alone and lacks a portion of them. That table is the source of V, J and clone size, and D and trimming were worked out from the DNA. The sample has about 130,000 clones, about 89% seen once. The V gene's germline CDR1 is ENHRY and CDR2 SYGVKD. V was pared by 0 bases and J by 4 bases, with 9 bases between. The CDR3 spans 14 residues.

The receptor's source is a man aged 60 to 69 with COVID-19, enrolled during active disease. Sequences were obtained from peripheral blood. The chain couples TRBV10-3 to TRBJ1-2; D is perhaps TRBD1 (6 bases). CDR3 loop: CAISESAGVYGYTF. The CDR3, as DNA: TGTGCCATCAGTGAGTCGGCAGGGGTCTATGGCTACACCTTC.